The 18 T cell receptor beta chains listed next were all sequenced from one sample in a study of T cell repertoires in cytomegalovirus infection. In TCRdb, the reads were re-called with MiXCR into one record per CDR3 protein. The table lists about 160,000 distinct CDR3 sequences, about 15% of them singletons, with around 20% in the top ten. Sequenced sample: CD8+ T cells from PBMCs. These TCRs come from a human donor in good health (CMV status not recorded). Some clones in this sample may be carry-over from other donors' samples.

This sequence joins TRBV7-6 and TRBJ2-1, with TRBD2 identical over 8 bases. From germline, CDR1 is SGHVS and CDR2 FNYEAQ. V lost 4 bases to trimming and J lost 0 bases; unmatched junction nucleotides: 2. The CDR3 loop spans 15 amino acids. The CDR3 nucleotides read TGTGCCAGCAGCTCACTAGCGGTCTCCTACAATGAGCAGTTCTTC. Its translation is CASSSLAVSYNEQFF.

The V call is TRBV28, the J call TRBJ2-1, with 11 nucleotides matching TRBD2. V lost 4 bases, J lost 7 bases, and 12 bases stayed unmatched. This CDR3 contains 17 residues. Germline V CDR1 and CDR2: MDHEN, SYDVKM. In nucleotides, the CDR3 is TGTGCCAGCAGTTCCCCCCCGACTAGCGGGATAAAAAATGAGCAGTTCTTC. As protein: CASSSPPTSGIKNEQFF.

This clonotype was seen only a few times. The chain recombines TRBV28 with TRBJ2-7; D is ambiguous. CDR1 is MDHEN, CDR2 SYDVKM, per germline. V dropped 5 bases and J dropped 4 bases, with 9 bases sitting between them. The CDR3 runs to 12 residues. CDR3 DNA sequence: TGTGCCAGCAGTCCATATGAGTACGAGCAGTACTTC. This gives the protein CASSPYEYEQYF. The variable domain in full, with the rest retrieved from reference TRBV28 and TRBJ2-7, is DVKVTQSSRYLVKRTGEKVFLECVQDMDHENMFWYRQDPGLGLRLIYFSYDVKMKEKGDIPEGYSVSREKKERFSLILESASTNQTSMYLCASSPYEYEQYFGPGTRLTVT.

The table lists this clonotype with a few counts. The chain recombines TRBV5-1 with TRBJ1-1; D is ambiguous. CDR1 and CDR2 (germline): SGHRS, YFSETQ. V dropped 4 bases and J dropped 1 base, with 8 bases sitting between them. The CDR3 loop spans 13 amino acids. CDR3 DNA sequence: TGCGCCAGCAGCCATTCAAAGAACACTGAAGCTTTCTTT. Translated, it gives CASSHSKNTEAFF.

This CDR3 is CASSDRGHDTQYF. The CDR3 DNA follows: TGTGCCAGTAGTGACAGGGGGCACGATACGCAGTATTTT. The chain is built from TRBV19 and TRBJ2-3; 10 positions agree with TRBD1. Germline CDR1 LNHDA, CDR2 SQIVND (reference sequence). The CDR3 runs to 13 residues. Trimming at V came to 5 bases and at J to 6 bases, leaving 2 bases not matched to a gene.

This clonotype has ten or more counts. This chain links TRBV6-5 with TRBJ2-5; TRBD2 is a possible D gene (5 bases). Per the germline V gene, CDR1 is MNHEY and CDR2 is SVGAGI. This CDR3 contains 15 residues. Between the trimmed V and J ends, which lost 0 bases and 4 bases, there was a span of 12 bases. The CDR3 DNA reads TGTGCCAGCAGTTACTCAACGAGGGAGCTAGAGACCCAGTACTTC. It codes for CASSYSTRELETQYF.

The rearrangement links TRBV6-2 or TRBV6-3 to TRBJ1-1; D is undetermined. This CDR3 spans 12 amino acids. Per germline, CDR1 MNHEY and CDR2 SVGEGT. V was shortened by 9 bases and J by 1 base, with 9 bases between the two germline ends. CDR3: CASQEGNTEAFF. The CDR3 bases are TGTGCCAGTCAGGAGGGGAACACTGAAGCTTTCTTT.

This clonotype occurred a few times. V usage is TRBV28 and J usage is TRBJ1-1; D not certain. Trimming shortened V by 1 base and J by 12 bases, and 12 bases separated the two germline ends. CDR3 size: 12 residues. Germline-derived CDR1 and CDR2 are MDHEN and SYDVKM. The CDR3 nucleotides read TGTGCCAGCAGTTTATTCCTGAGTGGGTCTTTCTTT. Its translation: CASSLFLSGSFF.

The sample holds a few counts of this clonotype. The chain uses TRBV4-3 and TRBJ2-3, with no clear D. Germline V lookup: CDR1 LGHNA, CDR2 YSLEER. V was cut by 1 base and J by 2 bases, with 7 bases left in between. The CDR3 is made up of 14 amino acids. CDR3 amino acids: CASSQGVSTDTQYF. The DNA for the CDR3 is TGCGCCAGCAGCCAAGGTGTTTCCACAGATACGCAGTATTTT.

The genes are TRBV6-2 or TRBV6-3 and TRBJ1-1, with D possibly matching TRBD1 (5 bases). The CDR3 has 18 residues. The germline V gene encodes CDR1 MNHEY and CDR2 SVGEGT. Trimming removed 2 bases at V and 1 base at J, with 20 bases between. The CDR3 DNA reads as TGTGCCAGCAGTTACATCGGGGGGTCAATCGGGCGGAACACTGAAGCTTTCTTT. This encodes CASSYIGGSIGRNTEAFF.

This clonotype occurred many times. The chain carries TRBV9 and TRBJ1-1; D is possibly TRBD1 (6 bases). The germline CDR1 and CDR2 sequences are SGDLS and YYNGEE. This CDR3 is built from 14 residues. Trimming pared 9 bases from V and 4 bases from J, leaving 19 bases between. The CDR3 here is CATSRGGSGTEAFF. CDR3 coding DNA: TGTGCCACATCTAGAGGGGGGTCGGGCACTGAAGCTTTCTTT.

CDR3 sequence: CASSLGLGVRVTYEQYF. CDR3 bases: TGTGCCAGCAGCTTGGGATTGGGGGTCAGGGTGACCTACGAGCAGTACTTC. The rearrangement links TRBV5-6 to TRBJ2-7; D could derive from TRBD1 or TRBD2 (5 bases each). The CDR3 length is 17 residues. In germline, CDR1 is SGHDT, CDR2 YYEEEE. The V gene lost 0 bases and the J gene lost 2 bases, with 18 bases spanning the gap.

This sequence joins TRBV7-9 and TRBJ2-1; tentatively, D is TRBD2 (6 bases). CDR3 length: 11 residues. The germline V gene encodes CDR1 SEHNR and CDR2 FQNEAQ (reference sequence). V shed 5 bases and J shed 12 bases, with 11 bases lying between them. CDR3 amino acids: CASSTGTRQFF. CDR3 bases: TGTGCCAGCAGCACCGGGACTCGGCAGTTCTTC.

CDR3 sequence reads: CSAGGQGWTTEAFF. Here the CDR3 DNA reads TGCAGTGCGGGAGGACAGGGATGGACCACTGAAGCTTTCTTT. The rearrangement links TRBV20-1 to TRBJ1-1; 8 bases map to TRBD1. Germline lookup yields CDR1 DFQATT and CDR2 SNEGSKA (reference sequence). This CDR3 is built from 14 residues. With V trimmed by 6 bases and J by 4 bases, 10 bases remained unmatched.

This clonotype has just a few counts. The chain combines TRBV6-1 with TRBJ1-2; tentatively, D is TRBD1 (5 bases). This CDR3 has 14 residues. V was pared by 5 bases and J by 8 bases, with 18 bases between. From germline, CDR1 is MNHNS and CDR2 SASEGT. CDR3 nucleotide sequence: TGTGCCAGCAGTCCTTTCGGGGCAGTAGCCGGCTACACCTTC. It encodes CASSPFGAVAGYTF.

This chain connects TRBV4-3 to TRBJ1-2; D gene unclear. Germline loops: CDR1 LGHNA, CDR2 YSLEER. The CDR3 loop spans 16 amino acids. V lost 4 bases and J 3 bases, leaving 18 bases between the germline ends. Written as DNA, the CDR3 is TGCGCCAGCAGCCCAGCCACCCTTGAATTGGACTATGGCTACACCTTC. Its translation is CASSPATLELDYGYTF.

Turning to this clonotype: One base away lies a much larger clone, so this may be a sequencing read error. The chain couples TRBV7-9 to TRBJ2-5; D unclear. Germline-derived CDR1 and CDR2 are SEHNR and FQNEAQ (reference sequence). V was pared by 2 bases and J by 3 bases, with 4 bases between. The CDR3 length is 12 residues. The CDR3 is CASSLREETQYF. The CDR3 region has the DNA TGTGCCAGCAGCTTAAGGGAAGAGACCCAGTACTTC.

This clonotype was seen more than once but under ten times. The chain couples TRBV6-9 to TRBJ2-7; D call uncertain. CDR3 length: 14 residues. Germline V gene sequence: CDR1 MNHGY, CDR2 SVAAGI. Between the trimmed V and J ends, which lost 4 bases and 5 bases, there was a span of 15 bases. The CDR3 sequence is CASSSDAAPHEQYF. CDR3 bases: TGTGCCAGCAGTTCCGACGCCGCCCCCCACGAGCAGTACTTC.